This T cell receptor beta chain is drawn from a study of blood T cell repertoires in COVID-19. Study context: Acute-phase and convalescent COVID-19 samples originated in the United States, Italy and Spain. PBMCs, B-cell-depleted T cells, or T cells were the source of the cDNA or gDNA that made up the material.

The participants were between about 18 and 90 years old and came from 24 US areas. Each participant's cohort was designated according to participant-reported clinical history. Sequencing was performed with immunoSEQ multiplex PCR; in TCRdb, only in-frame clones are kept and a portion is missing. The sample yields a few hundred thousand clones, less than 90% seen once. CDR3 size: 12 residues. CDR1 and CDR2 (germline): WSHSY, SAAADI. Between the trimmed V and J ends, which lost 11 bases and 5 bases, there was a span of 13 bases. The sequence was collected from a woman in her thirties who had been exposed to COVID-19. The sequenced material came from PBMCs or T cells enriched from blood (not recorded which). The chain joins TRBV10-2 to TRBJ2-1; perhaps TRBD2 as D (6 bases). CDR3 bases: TGCGCCGTCAGACTAGAAAACAATGAGCAGTTCTTC. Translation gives CAVRLENNEQFF.